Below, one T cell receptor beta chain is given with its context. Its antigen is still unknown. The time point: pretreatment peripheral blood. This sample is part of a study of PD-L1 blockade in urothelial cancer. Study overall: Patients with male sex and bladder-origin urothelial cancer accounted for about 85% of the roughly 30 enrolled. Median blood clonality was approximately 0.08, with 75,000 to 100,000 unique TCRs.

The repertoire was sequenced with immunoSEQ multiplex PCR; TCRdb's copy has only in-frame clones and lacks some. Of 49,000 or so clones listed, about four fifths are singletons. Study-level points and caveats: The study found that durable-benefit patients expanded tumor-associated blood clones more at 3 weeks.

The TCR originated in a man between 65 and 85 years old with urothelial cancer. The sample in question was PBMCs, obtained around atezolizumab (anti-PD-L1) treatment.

CDR3 protein: CASSIHYRAWETQETQYF. CDR3 DNA: TGTGCCAGTAGTATCCACTACCGGGCATGGGAGACCCAAGAGACCCAGTACTTC. The V gene is TRBV19, the J gene TRBJ2-5; D is possibly TRBD2 (5 bases). There are 18 residues in the CDR3. The germline V gene has CDR1 LNHDA and CDR2 SQIVND (reference sequence). Trimming stripped 3 bases from V and 1 base from J, with 21 bases between. Using reference TRBV19 and TRBJ2-5 for the parts outside the CDR3, the full variable domain is DGGITQSPKYLFRKEGQNVTLSCEQNLNHDAMYWYRQDPGQGLRLIYYSQIVNDFQKGDIAEGYSVSREKKESFPLTVTSAQKNPTAFYLCASSIHYRAWETQETQYFGPGTRLLVL.